This is a list of T cell receptor beta chains from one sample in a study of PD-L1 blockade in urothelial cancer. Some clones are missing from TCRdb's copy, which holds only in-frame ones; the method was immunoSEQ multiplex PCR. Of 58,000 or so clones listed, just over 85% are singletons. The sequencing used PBMCs, collected around atezolizumab (anti-PD-L1) treatment. The origin of the receptors is a middle-aged man with urothelial cancer. CDR3s include the opening cysteine and the closing phenylalanine or tryptophan. A D gene is named only where the DNA matches it firmly. The size of a clone is reported for some rows only, either as once, few or many, or as a class for expanded clones.

cdr3_nt cdr3_aa v_call d_call j_call clone_size
TGCAGCGCCGCACCAGCGGGAGTGGCAGATACGCAGTATTTT CSAAPAGVADTQYF TRBV29-1 TRBD2 TRBJ2-3 NA
TGTGCCAGCAGTTACCGAGCCACAGGCACAGATACGCAGTATTTT CASSYRATGTDTQYF TRBV6-6 NA TRBJ2-3 once
TGTGCCAGTCAGACAGGGGGCGCCGGGACTGAAGCTTTCTTT CASQTGGAGTEAFF TRBV19 TRBD1 TRBJ1-1 NA
TGCGCCAGCAGCCCAACCGGGACAGGGGTCTACGAGCAGTACTTC CASSPTGTGVYEQYF TRBV5-1 TRBD1 TRBJ2-7 few
TGTGCCAGCAGGCCAGGTACGAACAAGAACACTGAAGCTTTCTTT CASRPGTNKNTEAFF TRBV9 NA TRBJ1-1 NA
TGCGCCAGCAGCTTGAGGGCTAGCGGGAGTGTCGGCGAGCAGTACTTC CASSLRASGSVGEQYF TRBV5-1 TRBD2 TRBJ2-7 NA
TGTGCCAGCAGCCGTCCCTCTGCGGGAGAGGCCTACGAGCAGTACTTC CASSRPSAGEAYEQYF TRBV4-2 TRBD2 TRBJ2-7 NA
TGTGCCAGCAGCGTAGGAGGGGGCATCGCCGGGGAGCTGTTTTTT CASSVGGGIAGELFF TRBV9 TRBD1 TRBJ2-2 NA
TGTGCCAGCAGCCCTCGGGGGGAAAATTCACCCCTCCACTTT CASSPRGENSPLHF TRBV11-2 NA TRBJ1-6 NA
TGTGCCAGCAGTCCCTCCACCCTACTGAACACTGAAGCTTTCTTT CASSPSTLLNTEAFF TRBV28 NA TRBJ1-1 NA
TGTGCCAGCAGTTTCGGACAGGGGGCCACCGGGGAGCTGTTTTTT CASSFGQGATGELFF TRBV6-5 TRBD1 TRBJ2-2 NA
TGTGCCAGCAGCCTCTGGACAGGGAGGAACACTGAAGCTTTCTTT CASSLWTGRNTEAFF TRBV14 TRBD1 TRBJ1-1 NA
TGTGCCAGCAGCTTAAGCCAGGTCCAAGCTAACTATGGCTACACCTTC CASSLSQVQANYGYTF TRBV7-9 NA TRBJ1-2 NA
TGTGCCAGCAGTTTCAGGGCGGGGAATTACAATGAGCAGTTCTTC CASSFRAGNYNEQFF TRBV27 NA TRBJ2-1 few
TGCGCCAGCAGCCAAGTTAAGGGACAGCAGTTCACTGAAGCTTTCTTT CASSQVKGQQFTEAFF TRBV4-1 TRBD1 TRBJ1-1 few
TGTGCCAGCAGCTCATCAGGGGGCGAACTAGGAAACACCATATATTTT CASSSSGGELGNTIYF TRBV7-6 TRBD1 TRBJ1-3 once
TGTGCCAGCAGTACCGGTGGACAGGCCTACGAGCAGTACTTC CASSTGGQAYEQYF TRBV28 TRBD1 TRBJ2-7 NA
TGTGCCAGCAGTTGGGGACAGGGCGGTCAGCCCCAGCATTTT CASSWGQGGQPQHF TRBV28 TRBD1 TRBJ1-5 NA
TGTGCCAGCAGTTTGTCCGGGACACTTCCCTACGAGCAGTACTTC CASSLSGTLPYEQYF TRBV27 NA TRBJ2-7 NA
TGTGCCAGCAGCGACGGGACTAGCGGGAGCAATGAGCAGTTCTTC CASSDGTSGSNEQFF TRBV9 TRBD2 TRBJ2-1 NA
TGTGCCAGCAGCTTAGACAGAAGAGAGACCCAGTACTTC CASSLDRRETQYF TRBV7-2 NA TRBJ2-5 NA
TGTGCCAGCAGTAAACAACAGGGGGCCGACTATAATTCACCCCTCCACTTT CASSKQQGADYNSPLHF TRBV28 TRBD1 TRBJ1-6 NA
TGTGCCAGCAGCGTAGCTAGCTGGGAGACCCAGTACTTC CASSVASWETQYF TRBV9 NA TRBJ2-5 NA
TGTGCCAGCTCACCATTAAAACAGGGGAACGAGCAGTACTTC CASSPLKQGNEQYF TRBV18 TRBD1 TRBJ2-7 NA
TGTGCCAGCTCTTCCGGGGCGGGAGGAAACACCATATATTTT CASSSGAGGNTIYF TRBV7-2 NA TRBJ1-3 NA
TGTGCCAGCAGTCCGTCGGGGGGCCTGGGCAATTCACCCCTCCACTTT CASSPSGGLGNSPLHF TRBV27 NA TRBJ1-6 NA
TGTGCCATCAGTGCGGGATACAATGAGCAGTTCTTC CAISAGYNEQFF TRBV10-3 NA TRBJ2-1 once
TGCGCCAGCAGCGGAGGGACAGGGCACGAGACCCAGTACTTC CASSGGTGHETQYF TRBV5-1 TRBD1 TRBJ2-5 NA
TGTGCCAGCAGCTCAATTAACTATGGCTACACCTTC CASSSINYGYTF TRBV5-8 NA TRBJ1-2 NA
TGTGCCTGGAGTGTAAGGACAGGGGGTGGCTACACCTTC CAWSVRTGGGYTF TRBV30 TRBD1 TRBJ1-2 NA
TGCGCCAGCAGGGAAAGACTAGGCAATGAGCAGTTCTTC CASRERLGNEQFF TRBV4-1 NA TRBJ2-1 NA
TGTGCCAGTAAGACTAGCGGGAGCTACGAGCAGTACTTC CASKTSGSYEQYF TRBV19 TRBD2 TRBJ2-7 NA